This TCR beta chain was profiled in a study of blood T cell repertoires in COVID-19. TCRdb keeps only in-frame clones here, not all; method: immunoSEQ multiplex PCR. Of 400,000 to 500,000 clones detected, 88% appear once; the ten largest clones hold 1.5% to 2%. Residents of over 20 US areas, aged about 18 to 95 years, made up the participants. CDR3 length equals 14 residues. V was shortened by 6 bases and J by 3 bases, with 14 bases between the two germline ends. Germline V lookup: CDR1 MDHEN, CDR2 SYDVKM. The genes are TRBV28 and TRBJ1-1, with D unresolved. The clonotype originates from a middle-aged woman who had recovered from COVID-19. The sample consisted of PBMCs or T cells enriched from blood (not recorded which). The CDR3 protein is CASRETVGDTEAFF. The CDR3 nucleotides are TGTGCCAGCAGAGAGACGGTAGGAGACACTGAAGCTTTCTTT.